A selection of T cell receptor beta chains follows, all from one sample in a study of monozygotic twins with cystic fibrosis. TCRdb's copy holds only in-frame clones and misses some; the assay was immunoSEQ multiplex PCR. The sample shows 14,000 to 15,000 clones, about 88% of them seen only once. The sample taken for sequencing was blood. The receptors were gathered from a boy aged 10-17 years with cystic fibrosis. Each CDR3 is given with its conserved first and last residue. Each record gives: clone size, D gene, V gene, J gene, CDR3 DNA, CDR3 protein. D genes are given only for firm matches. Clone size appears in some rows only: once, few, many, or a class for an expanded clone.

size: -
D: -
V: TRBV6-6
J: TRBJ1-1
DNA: TGTGCCAGCAGTTATTCAGGGGCGAACACTGAAGCTTTCTTT
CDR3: CASSYSGANTEAFF

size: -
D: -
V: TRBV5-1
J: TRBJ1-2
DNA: TGCGCCAGCAGCCCAACCCTAGGGAACTATGGCTACACCTTC
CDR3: CASSPTLGNYGYTF

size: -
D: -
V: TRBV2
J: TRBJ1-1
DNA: TGTGCCAGCAGTCTGCAGAACACTGAAGCTTTCTTT
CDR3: CASSLQNTEAFF

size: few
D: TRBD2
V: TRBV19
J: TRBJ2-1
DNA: TGTGCCAGTAGGTCGGGGGGGCCCTACAATGAGCAGTTCTTC
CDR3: CASRSGGPYNEQFF

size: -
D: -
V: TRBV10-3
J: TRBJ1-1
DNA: TGTGCCACCCATAGGGCGCCGACGAACACTGAAGCTTTCTTT
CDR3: CATHRAPTNTEAFF

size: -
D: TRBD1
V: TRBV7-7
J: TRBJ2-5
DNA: TGTGCCAGCAGCCGAGGGACAGGGGAAGAGACCCAGTACTTC
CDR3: CASSRGTGEETQYF

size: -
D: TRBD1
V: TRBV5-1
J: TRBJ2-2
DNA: TGCGCCAGCAGGCGGGTAGGGGGCGGCACCGGGGAGCTGTTTTTT
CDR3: CASRRVGGGTGELFF

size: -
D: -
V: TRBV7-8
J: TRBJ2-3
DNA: TGTGCCAGCAGCCCTACAGGGAGCACAGATACGCAGTATTTT
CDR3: CASSPTGSTDTQYF

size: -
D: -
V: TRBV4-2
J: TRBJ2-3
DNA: TGTGCCAGCAGCCAAGGACTAACTAACACAGATACGCAGTATTTT
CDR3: CASSQGLTNTDTQYF

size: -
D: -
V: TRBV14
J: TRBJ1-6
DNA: TGTGCCAGCAGCCAACAGGGGTATTCACCCCTCCACTTT
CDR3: CASSQQGYSPLHF

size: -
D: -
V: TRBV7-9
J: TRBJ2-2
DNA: TGTGCCAGCGGGGGGGCAGAGCTGTTTTTT
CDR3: CASGGAELFF

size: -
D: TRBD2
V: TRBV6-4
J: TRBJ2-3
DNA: TGTGCCAGCAGTGACTCCGGGAGGGCCACAGATACGCAGTATTTT
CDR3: CASSDSGRATDTQYF

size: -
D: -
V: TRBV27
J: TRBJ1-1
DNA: TGTGCCAGCAGTTTAATAGGGACAAGTATTATGAACACTGAAGCTTTCTTT
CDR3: CASSLIGTSIMNTEAFF

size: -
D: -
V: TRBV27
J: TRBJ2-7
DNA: TGTGCCAGCAGACAAGAACCCTCCTACGAGCAGTACTTC
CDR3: CASRQEPSYEQYF

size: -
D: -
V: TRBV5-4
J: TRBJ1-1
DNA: TGTGCCAGCAGCCTGGGTTCGAATCCTGAAGCTTTCTTT
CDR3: CASSLGSNPEAFF

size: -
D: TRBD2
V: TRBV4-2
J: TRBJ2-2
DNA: TGTGCCAGCGGGGGAACTAGCGGGGGCAAATTAACCGGGGAGCTGTTTTTT
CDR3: CASGGTSGGKLTGELFF

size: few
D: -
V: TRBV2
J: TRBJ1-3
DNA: TGTGCCAGCAGTGTGAGGTGGCAGGGGTTTGGAAACACCATATATTTT
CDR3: CASSVRWQGFGNTIYF

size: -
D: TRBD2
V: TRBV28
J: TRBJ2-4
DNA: TGTGCCAGCAGTTTTTTGGCTAGCGGGAGTTACATTCAGTACTTC
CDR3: CASSFLASGSYIQYF

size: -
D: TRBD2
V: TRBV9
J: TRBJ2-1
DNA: TGTGCCAGCAGCGAAACCGGGACTAGCCACCTTAATGAGCAGTTCTTC
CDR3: CASSETGTSHLNEQFF

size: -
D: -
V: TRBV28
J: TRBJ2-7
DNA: TGTGCCAGCAGTCCCCACTACGAGCAGTACTTC
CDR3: CASSPHYEQYF

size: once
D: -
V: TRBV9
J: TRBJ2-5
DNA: TGTGCCAGCAGCCCCTGGGAAAGGGGACCACTGCAAGAGACCCAGTACTTC
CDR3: CASSPWERGPLQETQYF

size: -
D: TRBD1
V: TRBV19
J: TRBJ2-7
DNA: TGTGCCAGTAGTCCTAGGACAGGGCCCCACGAGCAGTACTTC
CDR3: CASSPRTGPHEQYF

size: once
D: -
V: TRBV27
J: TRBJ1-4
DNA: TGTGCCAGCTCGAGGGTGGCTAATGAAAAACTGTTTTTT
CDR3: CASSRVANEKLFF

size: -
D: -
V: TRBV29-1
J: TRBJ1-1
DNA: TGCAGCGTGTCAGGTGGGGGGTACACTGAAGCTTTCTTT
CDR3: CSVSGGGYTEAFF

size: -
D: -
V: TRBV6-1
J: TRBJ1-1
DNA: TGTGCCAGCAGTGGGCAGGATCTCCGAAACACTGAAGCTTTCTTT
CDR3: CASSGQDLRNTEAFF

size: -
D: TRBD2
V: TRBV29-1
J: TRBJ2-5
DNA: TGCAGCGCTCGGGGGGGAGAGACCCAGTACTTC
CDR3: CSARGGETQYF

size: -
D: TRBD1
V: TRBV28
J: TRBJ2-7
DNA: TGTGCCAGCAGCGGACAGGGGCCGACCTACGAGCAGTACTTC
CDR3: CASSGQGPTYEQYF

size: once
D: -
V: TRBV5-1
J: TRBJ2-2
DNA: TGCGCCAGCAGCTTAGTAGGCACCGGGGAGCTGTTTTTT
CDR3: CASSLVGTGELFF

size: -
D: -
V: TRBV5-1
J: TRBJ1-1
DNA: TGCGCCAGCAGCTCTACCCGGGCTATCTCTGAAGCTTTCTTT
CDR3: CASSSTRAISEAFF

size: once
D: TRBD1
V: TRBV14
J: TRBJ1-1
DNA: TGTGCCAGCAGCCAAGAAACGATGGGACAGCCCTCTATGAACACTGAAGCTTTCTTT
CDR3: CASSQETMGQPSMNTEAFF

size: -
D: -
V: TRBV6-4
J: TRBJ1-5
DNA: TGTGCCAGCAGTGAGCCCGGGTATCAGCCCCAGCATTTT
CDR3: CASSEPGYQPQHF

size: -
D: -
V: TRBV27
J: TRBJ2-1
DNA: TGTGCCAGCAGAATTGTTAGGGGTACTTACAATGAGCAGTTCTTC
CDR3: CASRIVRGTYNEQFF

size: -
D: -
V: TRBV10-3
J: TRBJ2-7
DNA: TGTGCCATCAGTCCGGGGAGGTTCGGCGAGCAGTACTTC
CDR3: CAISPGRFGEQYF

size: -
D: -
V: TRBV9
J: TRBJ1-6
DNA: TGTGCCAGCAGCCGGGGGACCGCGGGTTATGATTCACCCCTCCACTTT
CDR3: CASSRGTAGYDSPLHF

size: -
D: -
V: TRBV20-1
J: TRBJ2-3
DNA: TGCAGTGAAAAGGGGTTCCACCACTTT
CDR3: CSEKGFHHF

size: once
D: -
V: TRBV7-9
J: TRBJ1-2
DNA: TGTGCCAGCAGCTTAGAGGTTGGGGGTGGCTACACCTTC
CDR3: CASSLEVGGGYTF

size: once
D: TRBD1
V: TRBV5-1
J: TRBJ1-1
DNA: TGCGCCAGCAGCTTGGCGAGCGGCGCAGGGGGGAACACTGAAGCTTTCTTT
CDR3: CASSLASGAGGNTEAFF

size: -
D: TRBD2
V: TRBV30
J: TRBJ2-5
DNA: TGTGCCTGGAGTTCTAGCGGACTCCAAGAGACCCAGTACTTC
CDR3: CAWSSSGLQETQYF

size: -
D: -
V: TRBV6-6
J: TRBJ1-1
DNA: TGTGCCAGCAGTTATAGGTCAGGGAACACTGAAGCTTTCTTT
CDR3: CASSYRSGNTEAFF

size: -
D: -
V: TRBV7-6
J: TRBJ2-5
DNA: TGTGCCAGCAGCTTAGAGGGGTTGGAGACCCAGTACTTC
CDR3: CASSLEGLETQYF

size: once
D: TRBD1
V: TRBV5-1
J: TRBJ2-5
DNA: TGCGCCAGCAGCTTAGGGACAGGCCCTCAAGAGACCCAGTACTTC
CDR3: CASSLGTGPQETQYF

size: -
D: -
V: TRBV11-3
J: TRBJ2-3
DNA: TGTGCCAGCAGCCGCGGGAAGTCCAACACAGATACGCAGTATTTT
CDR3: CASSRGKSNTDTQYF

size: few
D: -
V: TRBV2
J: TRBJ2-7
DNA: TGTGCCAGCAGTGGTTCAGGGGCCTCCGAGCAGTACTTC
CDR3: CASSGSGASEQYF

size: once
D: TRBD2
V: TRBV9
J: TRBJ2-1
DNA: TGTGCCAGCAGCGTAGACCTCATGGGCGGGAGGCCTTTCTTC
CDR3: CASSVDLMGGRPFF

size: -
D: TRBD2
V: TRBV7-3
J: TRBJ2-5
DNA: TGTGCCAGCAGCTTAACGATTGCGGGGGGTTCGGAGACCCAGTACTTC
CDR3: CASSLTIAGGSETQYF

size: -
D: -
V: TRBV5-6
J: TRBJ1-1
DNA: TGTGCCAGCAGCTGGGAGGACAGCTTGAACACTGAAGCTTTCTTT
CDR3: CASSWEDSLNTEAFF

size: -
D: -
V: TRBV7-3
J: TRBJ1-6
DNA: TGTGCCAGCAGCGATGGGAATTCACCCCTCCACTTT
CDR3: CASSDGNSPLHF

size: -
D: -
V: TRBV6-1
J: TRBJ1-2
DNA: TGTGCCAGCAGTGAAGGTACGGGCCACTATGGCTACACCTTC
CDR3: CASSEGTGHYGYTF

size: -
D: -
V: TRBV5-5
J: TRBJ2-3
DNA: TGTGCCAGCAGCTTGGCGTTTCAGGTTCGGGATACGCAGTATTTT
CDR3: CASSLAFQVRDTQYF

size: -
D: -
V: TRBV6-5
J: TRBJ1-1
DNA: TGTGCCAGCACTATATGGGGGGGATCGAACACTGAAGCTTTCTTT
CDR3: CASTIWGGSNTEAFF

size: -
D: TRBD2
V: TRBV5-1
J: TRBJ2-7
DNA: TGCGCCAGCAGCCACCCCCGACGGGGGGGGGACTACGAGCAGTACTTC
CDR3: CASSHPRRGGDYEQYF

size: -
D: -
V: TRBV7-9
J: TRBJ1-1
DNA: TGTGCCAGCAGCTTAGTTCAATACACTGAAGCTTTCTTT
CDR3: CASSLVQYTEAFF